A selection of T cell receptor beta chains follows, all from one sample in a study of patients and donors after allogeneic stem cell transplantation. Each CDR3 protein gets one entry after TCRdb re-called the RT-PCR reads with MiXCR. Here the sample spans about a million distinct CDR3 sequences, 18% being singletons. The sample consisted of blood, either unsorted or a sorted T cell fraction (not recorded which). These TCRs come from a human donor who was either an allogeneic HSCT recipient or a stem cell or donor lymphocyte infusion donor (not recorded which). It is not recorded whose cells these are; they may come from a transplant donor. Both conserved end residues are part of each CDR3. Each record gives: clone size, V gene, J gene, D gene, CDR3 DNA, CDR3 protein. The D gene is left open where the match is weak. Clone size, where shown, is once, few, many, or a class for clones that have expanded.

-	TRBV25-1	TRBJ2-7	-	TGTGCCAGCAGTGGGCCGAACAGGGCCTACGAGCAGTACTTC	CASSGPNRAYEQYF
-	TRBV5-1	TRBJ1-6	TRBD1	TGCGCCAGCAGCTCGGGGGACAGACACGAATTAAACTCCTATAATTCACCCCTCCACTTT	CASSSGDRHELNSYNSPLHF
few	TRBV4-3	TRBJ2-7	TRBD1	TGCGCCAGCAGCCAAGCGTGGGGACAGGGTATTTACGAGCAGTACTTC	CASSQAWGQGIYEQYF
-	TRBV4-3	TRBJ1-1	TRBD1	TGCGCCAGCAGCCAAGCAGGGGGTAGGAACACTGAAGCTTTCTTT	CASSQAGGRNTEAFF
few	TRBV11-1	TRBJ2-5	TRBD1	TGTGCCAGCAGCCCTACAGGGGCGTTGGAGACCCAGTACTTC	CASSPTGALETQYF
-	TRBV21-1	TRBJ2-5	-	TGTGCCAGCAGCAAAAATAGGGACAGGGGGACTTGGGAGACCCAGTACTTC	CASSKNRDRGTWETQYF
-	TRBV24-1	TRBJ1-5	-	TGTGCCACCGGCAGCAATCAGCCCCAGCATTTT	CATGSNQPQHF
once	TRBV2	TRBJ1-6	-	TGTGCCAGCAGTGAAGAAAATTCACCCCTCCACTTT	CASSEENSPLHF
few	TRBV7-9	TRBJ2-1	-	TGTGCCAGCAGCCCCCGGCAGTACAATGAGCAGTTCTTC	CASSPRQYNEQFF
-	TRBV20-1	TRBJ2-7	TRBD2	TGCAGAGCTGGCGGGAGGGAGCAGTACTTC	CRAGGREQYF
-	TRBV19	TRBJ2-2	-	TGTGCCAGCAAACCCCAGGGGCGAGATACCGGGGAGCTGTTTTTT	CASKPQGRDTGELFF
few	TRBV7-2	TRBJ1-3	-	TGTGCCAGCAGGAGCCAAGACGACGGGTCTGGAAACACCATATATTTT	CASRSQDDGSGNTIYF
-	TRBV24-1	TRBJ2-1	-	TGTGCCACCAGTGACCCGATCGGGGGGCGGGGGAATGAGCAGTTCTTC	CATSDPIGGRGNEQFF
few	TRBV5-1	TRBJ2-3	-	TGCGCCAGCAGCTTAGGAGACGGGCCAGATACGCAGTATTTT	CASSLGDGPDTQYF
-	TRBV5-1	TRBJ2-7	TRBD1	TGCGCCAGCAGCCAGGACAGGGGTGCCTACGAGCAGTACTTC	CASSQDRGAYEQYF
-	TRBV6-1	TRBJ2-2	TRBD2	TGTGCCAGCAGCAGACTAGCGGGAGGGGGGTCCGGGGAGCTGTTTTTT	CASSRLAGGGSGELFF
-	TRBV6-1	TRBJ2-3	-	TGTGCCATCTCAGCAGGGGGCACAGATACGCAGTATTTT	CAISAGGTDTQYF